A single T cell receptor beta chain is shown here with its context. Its target is not known. The record originates from a study of shared clonotypes between healthy human individuals. Across the whole study: The plates for each donor numbered three CD4 naive, three CD4 memory, two CD8 naive and one CD8 memory.

Execution of the assay was at deep level. Assay used: immunoSEQ multiplex PCR; TCRdb lists only in-frame clones, some missing. The sample includes about 2 million clones, about 95% of them seen just once. Study findings and constraints: Clonotype sharing among donors was expected to depend on sequencing depth. On the whole, naive subsets had larger estimated richness than memory subsets had.

The CDR3 sequence is 17 residues long. The V gene end was trimmed by 5 bases and the J gene end by 1 base; junction bases not matched to a gene: 12. Germline loops: CDR1 SEHNR, CDR2 FQNEAQ (reference sequence). The source is a young man in good health. This rearrangement joins TRBV7-9 to TRBJ2-7, with 9 bases aligning to TRBD2. What was sequenced was naive CD4+ T cells sorted from blood. Subset given: CD45RA+ positively selected. The CDR3 loop is CASSPASGRFTSYEQYF. The CDR3 region has the DNA TGTGCCAGCAGCCCGGCCAGCGGGAGGTTCACGTCCTACGAGCAGTACTTC.